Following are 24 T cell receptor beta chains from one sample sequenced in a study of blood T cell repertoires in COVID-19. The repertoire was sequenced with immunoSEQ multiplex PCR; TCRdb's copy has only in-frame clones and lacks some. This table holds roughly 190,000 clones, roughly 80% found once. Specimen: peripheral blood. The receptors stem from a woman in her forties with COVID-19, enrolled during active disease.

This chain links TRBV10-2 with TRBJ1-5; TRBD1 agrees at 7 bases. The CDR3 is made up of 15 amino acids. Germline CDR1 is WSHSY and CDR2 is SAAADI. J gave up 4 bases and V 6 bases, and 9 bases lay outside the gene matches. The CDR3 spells CASRKTGNANQPQHF. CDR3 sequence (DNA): TGCGCCAGCAGAAAGACAGGGAATGCAAATCAGCCCCAGCATTTT.

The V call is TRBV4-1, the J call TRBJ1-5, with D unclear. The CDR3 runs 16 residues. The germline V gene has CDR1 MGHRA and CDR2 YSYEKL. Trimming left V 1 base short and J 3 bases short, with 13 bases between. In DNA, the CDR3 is TGCGCCAGCAGCCAAGTAGAGGTGCCGGTCAATCAGCCCCAGCATTTT. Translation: CASSQVEVPVNQPQHF.

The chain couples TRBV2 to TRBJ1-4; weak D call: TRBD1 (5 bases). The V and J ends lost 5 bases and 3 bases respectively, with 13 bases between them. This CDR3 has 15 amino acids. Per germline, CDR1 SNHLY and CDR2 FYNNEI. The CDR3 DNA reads TGTGCCAGCAGTAACCAGGGCCAGGCTAATGAAAAACTGTTTTTT. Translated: CASSNQGQANEKLFF.

CDR3 loop: CASSAINSPLHF. CDR3 in DNA: TGTGCCAGCAGCGCCATCAATTCACCCCTCCACTTT. The chain combines TRBV9 with TRBJ1-6, with D uncertain. Germline CDR1 and CDR2: SGDLS and YYNGEE. This CDR3 comprises 12 residues. V shed 3 bases and J shed 7 bases, with 5 bases lying between them.

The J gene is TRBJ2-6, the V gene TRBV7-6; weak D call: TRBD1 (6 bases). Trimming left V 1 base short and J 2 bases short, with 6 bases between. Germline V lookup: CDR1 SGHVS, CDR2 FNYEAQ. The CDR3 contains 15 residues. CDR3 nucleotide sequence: TGTGCCAGCAGCTTAGAGGGGGCTGGGGCCAACGTCCTGACTTTC. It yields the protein CASSLEGAGANVLTF.

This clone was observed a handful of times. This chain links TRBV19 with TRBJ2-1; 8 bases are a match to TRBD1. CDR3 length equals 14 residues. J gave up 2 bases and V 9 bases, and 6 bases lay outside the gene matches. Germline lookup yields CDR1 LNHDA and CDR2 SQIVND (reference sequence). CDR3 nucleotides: TGTGCCAGCGGTGACAGGGGTACCTACAATGAGCAGTTCTTC. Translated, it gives CASGDRGTYNEQFF. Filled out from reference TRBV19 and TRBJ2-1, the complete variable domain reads DGGITQSPKYLFRKEGQNVTLSCEQNLNHDAMYWYRQDPGQGLRLIYYSQIVNDFQKGDIAEGYSVSREKKESFPLTVTSAQKNPTAFYLCASGDRGTYNEQFFGPGTRLTVL.

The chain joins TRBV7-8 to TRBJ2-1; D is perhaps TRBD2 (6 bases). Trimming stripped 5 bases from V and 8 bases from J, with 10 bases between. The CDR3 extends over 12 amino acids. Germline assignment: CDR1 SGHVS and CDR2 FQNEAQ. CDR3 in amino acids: CASSLRRDEQFF. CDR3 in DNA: TGTGCCAGCAGCCTTAGGAGGGATGAGCAGTTCTTC.

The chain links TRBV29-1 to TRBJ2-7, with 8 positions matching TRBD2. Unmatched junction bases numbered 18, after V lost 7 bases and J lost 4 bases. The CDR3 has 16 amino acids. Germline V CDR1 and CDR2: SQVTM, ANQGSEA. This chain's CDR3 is CSAQSTGLDQRYEQYF. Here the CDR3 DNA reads TGCAGCGCCCAATCAACGGGACTAGACCAGCGTTACGAGCAGTACTTC.

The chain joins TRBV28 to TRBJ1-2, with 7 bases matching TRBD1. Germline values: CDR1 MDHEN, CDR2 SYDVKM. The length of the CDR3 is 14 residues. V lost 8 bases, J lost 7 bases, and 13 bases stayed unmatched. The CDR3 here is CASEVNRGFGGYTF. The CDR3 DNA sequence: TGTGCCAGCGAGGTGAACAGGGGTTTCGGTGGCTACACCTTC.

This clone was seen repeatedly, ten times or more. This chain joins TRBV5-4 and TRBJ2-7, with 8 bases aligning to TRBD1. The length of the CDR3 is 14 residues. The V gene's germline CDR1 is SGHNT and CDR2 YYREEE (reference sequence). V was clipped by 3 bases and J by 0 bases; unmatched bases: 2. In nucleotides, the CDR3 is TGTGCCAGCAGCTACAGGGGGAGCTCCTACGAGCAGTACTTC. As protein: CASSYRGSSYEQYF.

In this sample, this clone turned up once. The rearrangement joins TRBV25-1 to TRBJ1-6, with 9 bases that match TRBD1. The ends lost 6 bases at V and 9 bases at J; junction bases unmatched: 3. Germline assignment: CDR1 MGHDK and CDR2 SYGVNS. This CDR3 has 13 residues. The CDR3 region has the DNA TGTGCCAGCAGGGACAGGGGTGGTTCACCCCTCCACTTT. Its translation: CASRDRGGSPLHF.

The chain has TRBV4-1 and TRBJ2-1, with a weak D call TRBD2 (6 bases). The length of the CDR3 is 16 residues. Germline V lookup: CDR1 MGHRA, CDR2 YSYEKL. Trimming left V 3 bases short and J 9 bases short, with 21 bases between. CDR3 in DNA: TGCGCCAGCAGCCAGGCCCCCGTTGGAGGGCTTAGTGAGCAGTTCTTC. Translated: CASSQAPVGGLSEQFF.

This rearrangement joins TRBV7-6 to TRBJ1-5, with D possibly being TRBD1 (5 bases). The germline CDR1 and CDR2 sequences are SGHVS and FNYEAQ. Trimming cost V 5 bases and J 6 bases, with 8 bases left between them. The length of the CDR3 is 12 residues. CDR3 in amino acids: CASSRGGQPQHF. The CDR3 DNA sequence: TGTGCCAGCAGCCGCGGGGGTCAGCCCCAGCATTTT.

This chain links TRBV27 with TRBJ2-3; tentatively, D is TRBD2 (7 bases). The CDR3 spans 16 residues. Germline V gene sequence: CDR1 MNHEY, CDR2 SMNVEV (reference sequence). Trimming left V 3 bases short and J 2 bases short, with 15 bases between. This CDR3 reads CASSLQQGGYTDTQYF. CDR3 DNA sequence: TGTGCCAGCAGTTTGCAACAGGGAGGGTACACAGATACGCAGTATTTT.

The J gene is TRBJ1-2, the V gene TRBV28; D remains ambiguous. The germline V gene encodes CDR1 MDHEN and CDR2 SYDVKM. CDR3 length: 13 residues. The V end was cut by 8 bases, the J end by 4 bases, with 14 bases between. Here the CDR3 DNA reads TGTGCCAGCGTTAAAAATCCGGGCTATGGCTACACCTTC. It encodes CASVKNPGYGYTF.

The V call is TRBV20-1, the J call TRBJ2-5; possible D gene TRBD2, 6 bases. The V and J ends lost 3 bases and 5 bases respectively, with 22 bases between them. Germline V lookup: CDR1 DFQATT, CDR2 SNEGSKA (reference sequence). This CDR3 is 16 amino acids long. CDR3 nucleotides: TGCAGTGCTAGTACCGGGGGTACACTGTGGTTGGAGACCCAGTACTTC. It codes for CSASTGGTLWLETQYF.

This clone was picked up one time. In DNA, the CDR3 is TGTGCCTGGAGGACGGGATTTAATGAAAAACTGTTTTTT. This sequence encodes CAWRTGFNEKLFF. The chain has TRBV30 and TRBJ1-4; D unresolved. Between the trimmed V and J ends, which lost 3 bases and 4 bases, there was a span of 9 bases. Germline V gene sequence: CDR1 GTSNPN, CDR2 SVGIG (reference sequence). CDR3 length: 13 residues.

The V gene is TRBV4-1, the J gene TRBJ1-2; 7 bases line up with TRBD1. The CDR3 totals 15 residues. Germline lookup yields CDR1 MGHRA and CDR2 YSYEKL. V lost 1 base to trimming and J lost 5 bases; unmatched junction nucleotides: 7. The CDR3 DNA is TGCGCCAGCAGCCAAGGTCTTGGGACAGCGTATGGCTACACCTTC. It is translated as CASSQGLGTAYGYTF.

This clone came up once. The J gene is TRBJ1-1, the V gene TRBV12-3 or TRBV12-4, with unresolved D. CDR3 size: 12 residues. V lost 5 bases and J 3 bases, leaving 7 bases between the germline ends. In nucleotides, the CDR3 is TGTGCCAGCAGTGGGAGGGACACTGAAGCTTTCTTT. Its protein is CASSGRDTEAFF.

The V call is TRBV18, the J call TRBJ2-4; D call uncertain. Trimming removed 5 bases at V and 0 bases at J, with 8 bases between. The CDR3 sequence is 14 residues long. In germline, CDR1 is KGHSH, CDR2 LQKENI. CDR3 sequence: CASSKEIAKNIQYF. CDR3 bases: TGTGCCAGCTCAAAAGAGATAGCCAAAAACATTCAGTACTTC.

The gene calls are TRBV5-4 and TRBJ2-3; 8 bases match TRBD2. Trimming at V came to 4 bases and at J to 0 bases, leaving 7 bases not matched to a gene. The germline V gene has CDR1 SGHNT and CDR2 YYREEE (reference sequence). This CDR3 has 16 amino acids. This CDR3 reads CASSGGASGSTDTQYF. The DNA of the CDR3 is TGTGCCAGCAGCGGGGGGGCTAGCGGGAGCACAGATACGCAGTATTTT.

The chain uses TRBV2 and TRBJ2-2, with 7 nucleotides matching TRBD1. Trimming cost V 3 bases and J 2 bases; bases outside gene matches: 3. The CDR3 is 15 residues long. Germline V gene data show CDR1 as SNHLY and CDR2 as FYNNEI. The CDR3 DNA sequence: TGTGCCAGCAGTGACGAGGGGGCTAACACCGGGGAGCTGTTTTTT. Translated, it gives CASSDEGANTGELFF.

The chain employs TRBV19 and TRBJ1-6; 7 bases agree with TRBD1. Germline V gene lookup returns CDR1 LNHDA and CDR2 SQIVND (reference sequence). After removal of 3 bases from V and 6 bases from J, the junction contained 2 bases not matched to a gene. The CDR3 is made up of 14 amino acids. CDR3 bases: TGTGCCAGTAGTATTGGACAGGCTAATTCACCCCTCCACTTT. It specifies CASSIGQANSPLHF.

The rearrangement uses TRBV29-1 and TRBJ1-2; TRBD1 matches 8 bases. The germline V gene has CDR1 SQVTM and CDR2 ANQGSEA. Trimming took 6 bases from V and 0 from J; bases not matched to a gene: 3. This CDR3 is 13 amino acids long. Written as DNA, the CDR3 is TGCAGCGTCGGACAGGGTTCTAACTATGGCTACACCTTC. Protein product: CSVGQGSNYGYTF.